This T cell receptor (beta chain) appears in the sequencing data of a study of blood T cell repertoires in COVID-19. Using immunoSEQ multiplex PCR, the repertoire was profiled, and TCRdb retains in-frame clones only, with some absent. Altogether approximately 220,000 clones are present, approximately 83% being singletons, with the ten largest covering 3% to 4.5%. Trimming shortened V by 3 bases and J by 5 bases, and 8 bases separated the two germline ends. Germline values: CDR1 LNHDA, CDR2 SQIVND (reference sequence). The CDR3 spans 13 residues. The source material was PBMCs or T cells enriched from blood (not recorded which). This sequence was found in a woman between 40 and 50 years old who had been exposed to COVID-19. The chain carries TRBV19 and TRBJ1-5; D is unclear. The CDR3 here is CASSITRDQPQHF. The CDR3 nucleotides read TGTGCCAGTAGTATTACGAGGGATCAGCCCCAGCATTTT.